The rows below give T cell receptor beta chains drawn from one sample of a study of neoadjuvant anti-PD-1 for oral cavity cancer. Clones were sequenced by immunoSEQ multiplex PCR, and TCRdb holds only the in-frame ones, with some missing. The data show approximately 67,000 clones, 80% to 90% seen once. Specimen: PBMCs, collected before nivolumab (anti-PD-1) treatment. Source of these receptors: a person between 40 and 85 years old with oral cavity squamous cell carcinoma. Both conserved end residues are part of each CDR3. D genes are given only for firm matches. Not every row has a clone size; where given, it reads once, few, many or a size class.

DNA: TGTGCCAGTAGTATAGACGGACAACGGAGCTCTGGGGCCAACGTCCTGACTTTC
CDR3: CASSIDGQRSSGANVLTF
V: TRBV19
length: 18
size: .
J: TRBJ2-6
D: .

DNA: TGTGCCAGCAGCTTGATCCAGACAGATACGCAGTATTTT
CDR3: CASSLIQTDTQYF
V: TRBV5-8
length: 13
size: .
J: TRBJ2-3
D: .

DNA: TGTGCCACCAGCAGGGTGGCAGAGAACACTGAAGCTTTCTTT
CDR3: CATSRVAENTEAFF
V: TRBV15
length: 14
size: .
J: TRBJ1-1
D: .

DNA: TGCGCCAGCAGCTTGGGTCCGGGGGCATCCTACGAGCAGTACTTC
CDR3: CASSLGPGASYEQYF
V: TRBV5-1
length: 15
size: .
J: TRBJ2-7
D: .

DNA: TGTGCCAGCAGCTTAGACTTCAAAGGGGGGCAGGGACAAAGGGATGGCTACACCTTC
CDR3: CASSLDFKGGQGQRDGYTF
V: TRBV7-6
length: 19
size: .
J: TRBJ1-2
D: .

DNA: TGTGCCAGCAACCCCATAGGGGGAGATACGCAGTATTTT
CDR3: CASNPIGGDTQYF
V: TRBV7-9
length: 13
size: .
J: TRBJ2-3
D: .

DNA: TGTGCCAGCAGCCCAGCAAGGCGGGAGGGCCTGACCGGGGAGCTGTTTTTT
CDR3: CASSPARREGLTGELFF
V: TRBV7-8
length: 17
size: .
J: TRBJ2-2
D: TRBD2

DNA: TGTGCCAGCACCCCGTCCGTTTCCGGACAGACCTACGAGCAGTACTTC
CDR3: CASTPSVSGQTYEQYF
V: TRBV5-5
length: 16
size: .
J: TRBJ2-7
D: .

DNA: TGTGCCAGTAGTCAAACAGGGGGTGGTGAGCAGTACTTC
CDR3: CASSQTGGGEQYF
V: TRBV19
length: 13
size: .
J: TRBJ2-7
D: TRBD1

DNA: TGTGCCAGCAGCTTACTCCGGGACAGTACGAATGTGGCCCAGTACTTC
CDR3: CASSLLRDSTNVAQYF
V: TRBV7-8
length: 16
size: .
J: TRBJ2-5
D: TRBD1

DNA: TGTGCCACCAGCAGAGATTACCAGGCAGGTGGGGGCTACACCTTC
CDR3: CATSRDYQAGGGYTF
V: TRBV15
length: 15
size: .
J: TRBJ1-2
D: .

DNA: TGTGCCAGCAGTTTAGGGGGTCACTATGGCTACACCTTC
CDR3: CASSLGGHYGYTF
V: TRBV27
length: 13
size: .
J: TRBJ1-2
D: .

DNA: TGCGCCAGCAGCCAAGGACTAGCGGGAATCTCCTACGAGCAGTACTTC
CDR3: CASSQGLAGISYEQYF
V: TRBV4-1
length: 16
size: .
J: TRBJ2-7
D: TRBD2

DNA: TGTGCCAGCAGTTTAACCGGGACAGGGACCCATTTCTCTGGAAACACCATATATTTT
CDR3: CASSLTGTGTHFSGNTIYF
V: TRBV6-7
length: 19
size: .
J: TRBJ1-3
D: TRBD1

DNA: TGTGCCAGCAGCCGGGGCAGGGGCGGTGGCTACACCTTC
CDR3: CASSRGRGGGYTF
V: TRBV13
length: 13
size: once
J: TRBJ1-2
D: .

DNA: TGTGCCATCAGTGAGTCGGGGGTCTTCAGCTCTGGGGCCAACGTCCTGACTTTC
CDR3: CAISESGVFSSGANVLTF
V: TRBV10-3
length: 18
size: once
J: TRBJ2-6
D: .

DNA: TGTGCCAGCAGGTGGCAGAGGAACACCGGGGAGCTGTTTTTT
CDR3: CASRWQRNTGELFF
V: TRBV7-2
length: 14
size: .
J: TRBJ2-2
D: .

DNA: TGTGCCAGCTCGTCGGGGTTAAGGACGCTCCAGGGGGGCTACACCTTC
CDR3: CASSSGLRTLQGGYTF
V: TRBV27
length: 16
size: few
J: TRBJ1-2
D: .

DNA: TGTGCCAGCAGCTTAGGGGTTGCCGGGGAGCTGTTTTTT
CDR3: CASSLGVAGELFF
V: TRBV7-9
length: 13
size: .
J: TRBJ2-2
D: .

DNA: TGTGCCAGCCGGGACAGGGTTAGTGCGGCCCAGCATTTT
CDR3: CASRDRVSAAQHF
V: TRBV2
length: 13
size: .
J: TRBJ1-5
D: TRBD1

DNA: TGTGCCAGCTCGAAAGACGGCGGGACGTACAATGAGCAGTTCTTC
CDR3: CASSKDGGTYNEQFF
V: TRBV9
length: 15
size: .
J: TRBJ2-1
D: .

DNA: TGTGCCAGCAGCTCAATGGTGGGAGAGCCGACAGATACGCAGTATTTT
CDR3: CASSSMVGEPTDTQYF
V: TRBV4-2
length: 16
size: .
J: TRBJ2-3
D: .

DNA: TGTGCCAGCAGCTTAGGTAGTATTTCCTACAATGAGCAGTTCTTC
CDR3: CASSLGSISYNEQFF
V: TRBV11-2
length: 15
size: few
J: TRBJ2-1
D: .

DNA: TGTGCCAGCGGGAGTGTCTTGGGGGCCATTACCGGGGAGCTGTTTTTT
CDR3: CASGSVLGAITGELFF
V: TRBV2
length: 16
size: .
J: TRBJ2-2
D: .

DNA: TGTGCCAGCAGTGAAGTGGCGGGACCGGGAAGGAATGAGCAGTTCTTC
CDR3: CASSEVAGPGRNEQFF
V: TRBV6-1
length: 16
size: .
J: TRBJ2-1
D: .

DNA: TGTGCCAGCAGCCCCGGACTAGCGCACAGCTCCTACAATGAGCAGTTCTTC
CDR3: CASSPGLAHSSYNEQFF
V: TRBV7-3
length: 17
size: .
J: TRBJ2-1
D: TRBD2

DNA: TGTGCCAGTAGTATGGTTGGCACCCCCCTCTCTGGGGCCAACGTCCTGACTTTC
CDR3: CASSMVGTPLSGANVLTF
V: TRBV19
length: 18
size: few
J: TRBJ2-6
D: .

DNA: TGTGCCAGCAGTGAAAGCGGGAGTAGAGCCTACAATGAGCAGTTCTTC
CDR3: CASSESGSRAYNEQFF
V: TRBV6-1
length: 16
size: .
J: TRBJ2-1
D: TRBD2

DNA: TGTGCCAGCAGTTACTACGGCGGGGAGCTGTTTTTT
CDR3: CASSYYGGELFF
V: TRBV6-5
length: 12
size: .
J: TRBJ2-2
D: .

DNA: TGTGCCAGCAGCTTAGTACAGTCCTACGAGCAGTACTTC
CDR3: CASSLVQSYEQYF
V: TRBV11-2
length: 13
size: .
J: TRBJ2-7
D: .

DNA: TGCGCCAGCAGTGCTTCAGGGGGCAGTGGAAACACCATATATTTT
CDR3: CASSASGGSGNTIYF
V: TRBV10-1
length: 15
size: .
J: TRBJ1-3
D: TRBD1